This T cell receptor (beta chain) was captured by sequencing in a study of T cell responses to AZD1222 COVID-19 vaccine. Profiling relied on immunoSEQ multiplex PCR, and the TCRdb table lists in-frame clones only, not all of them. The table lists about 110,000 clones, just over 90% of them singletons. The ends were cut back, 3 bases at V and 5 bases at J, with 16 bases in the middle. CDR1 is DFQATT and CDR2 is SNEGSKA in the germline V gene (reference sequence). The CDR3 totals 14 residues. V usage is TRBV20-1 and J usage is TRBJ1-1; D not certain. The clonotype originates from an adult who received the AZD1222 COVID-19 vaccine. Specimen: peripheral blood, collected 28 days after the second AZD1222 dose. The CDR3 loop is CSASYGEDGTEAFF. The CDR3 DNA reads as TGCAGTGCTAGTTACGGGGAGGATGGGACTGAAGCTTTCTTT.